This T cell receptor beta chain was documented in a study of T cell repertoires in cytomegalovirus infection. Study-wide context: Signatures in public TCR beta sequences pointed to both CMV infection and matching HLA type.

TCRdb ran MiXCR on the reads and lists one entry per CDR3 protein. This table has some 320,000 distinct CDR3 sequences, 9.5% appearing once. V was cut by 3 bases and J by 4 bases, with 13 bases left in between. There are 15 residues in the CDR3. In germline, CDR1 is LNHNV, CDR2 YYDKDF (reference sequence). This clonotype was seen more than once but under ten times. Its specificity is not known. Points from the study as a whole: Clonotype analysis showed dominance of the ex vivo response by HLA-C-restricted CMV-specific TCR beta clonotypes.

This chain links TRBV15 with TRBJ2-1; D is unclear. The clonotype comes from a human donor in good health (CMV status not recorded). Some clones in this sample may be carry-over from other donors' samples. Sequences were obtained from PBMCs. CDR3 nucleotides: TGTGCCACCAGCAGGTCTTTGGCTAATTACAATGAGCAGTTCTTC. As protein: CATSRSLANYNEQFF.